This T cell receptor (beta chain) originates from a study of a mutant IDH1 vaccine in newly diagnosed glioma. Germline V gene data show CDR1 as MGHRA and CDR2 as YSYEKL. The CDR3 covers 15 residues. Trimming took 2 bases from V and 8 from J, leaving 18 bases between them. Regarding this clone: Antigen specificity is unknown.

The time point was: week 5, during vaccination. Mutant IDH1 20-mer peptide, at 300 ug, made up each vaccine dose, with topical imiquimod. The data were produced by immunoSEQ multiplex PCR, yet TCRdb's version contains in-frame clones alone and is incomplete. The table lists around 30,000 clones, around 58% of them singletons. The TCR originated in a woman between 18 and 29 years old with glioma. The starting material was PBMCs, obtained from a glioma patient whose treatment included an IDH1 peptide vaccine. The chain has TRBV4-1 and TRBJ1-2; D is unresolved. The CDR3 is CASSQTNGPPWGYTF. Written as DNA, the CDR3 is TGCGCCAGCAGCCAAACTAACGGGCCACCTTGGGGCTACACCTTC.